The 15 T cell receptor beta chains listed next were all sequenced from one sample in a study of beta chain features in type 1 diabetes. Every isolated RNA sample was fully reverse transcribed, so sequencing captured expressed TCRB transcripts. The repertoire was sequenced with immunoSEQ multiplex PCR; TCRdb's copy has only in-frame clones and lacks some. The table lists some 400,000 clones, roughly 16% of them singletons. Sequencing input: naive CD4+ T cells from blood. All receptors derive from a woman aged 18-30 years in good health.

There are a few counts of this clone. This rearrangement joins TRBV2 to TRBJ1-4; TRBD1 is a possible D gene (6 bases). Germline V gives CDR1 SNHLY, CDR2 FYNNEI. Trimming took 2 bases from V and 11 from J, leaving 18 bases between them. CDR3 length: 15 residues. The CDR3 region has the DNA TGTGCCAGCAGTGAAAGGGAGGGGGTCATCACGAAACTGTTTTTT. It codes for CASSEREGVITKLFF.

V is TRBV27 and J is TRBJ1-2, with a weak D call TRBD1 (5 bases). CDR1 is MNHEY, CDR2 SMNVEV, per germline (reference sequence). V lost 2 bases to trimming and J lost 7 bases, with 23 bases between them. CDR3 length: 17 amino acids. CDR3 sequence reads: CASSLTGAGLGVGGYTF. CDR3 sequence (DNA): TGTGCCAGCAGTTTAACTGGGGCAGGCCTAGGCGTGGGTGGCTACACCTTC.

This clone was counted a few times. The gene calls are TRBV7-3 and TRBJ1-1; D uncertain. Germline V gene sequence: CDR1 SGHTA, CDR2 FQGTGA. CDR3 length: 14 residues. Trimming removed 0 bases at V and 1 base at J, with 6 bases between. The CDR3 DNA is TGTGCCAGCAGCTTAACGGCGGCGAACACTGAAGCTTTCTTT. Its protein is CASSLTAANTEAFF.

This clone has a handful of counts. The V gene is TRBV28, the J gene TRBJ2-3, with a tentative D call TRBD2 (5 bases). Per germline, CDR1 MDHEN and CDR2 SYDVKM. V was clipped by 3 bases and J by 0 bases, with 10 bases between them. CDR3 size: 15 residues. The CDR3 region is CASSFSGPSTDTQYF. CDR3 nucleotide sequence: TGTGCCAGCAGTTTCAGCGGACCCAGCACAGATACGCAGTATTTT. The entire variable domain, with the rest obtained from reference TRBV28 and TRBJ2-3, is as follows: DVKVTQSSRYLVKRTGEKVFLECVQDMDHENMFWYRQDPGLGLRLIYFSYDVKMKEKGDIPEGYSVSREKKERFSLILESASTNQTSMYLCASSFSGPSTDTQYFGPGTRLTVL.

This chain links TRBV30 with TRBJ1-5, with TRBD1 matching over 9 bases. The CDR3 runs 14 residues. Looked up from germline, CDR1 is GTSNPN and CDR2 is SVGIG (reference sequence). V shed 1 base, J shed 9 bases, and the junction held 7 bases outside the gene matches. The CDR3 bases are TGTGCCTGGAGTGGGACAGGGGTCCCTTGGCCCCAGCATTTT. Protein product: CAWSGTGVPWPQHF.

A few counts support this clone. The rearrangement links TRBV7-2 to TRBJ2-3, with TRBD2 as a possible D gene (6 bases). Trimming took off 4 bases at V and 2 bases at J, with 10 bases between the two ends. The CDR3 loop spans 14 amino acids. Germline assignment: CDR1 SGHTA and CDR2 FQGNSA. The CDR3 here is CASSSSGFTDTQYF. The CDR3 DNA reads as TGTGCCAGCAGCTCCAGCGGGTTCACAGATACGCAGTATTTT.

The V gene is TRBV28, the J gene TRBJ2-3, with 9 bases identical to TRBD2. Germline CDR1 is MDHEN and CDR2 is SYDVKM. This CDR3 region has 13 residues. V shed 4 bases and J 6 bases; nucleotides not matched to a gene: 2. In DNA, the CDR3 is TGTGCCAGCAGTTCCGGGACTAGCGATACGCAGTATTTT. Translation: CASSSGTSDTQYF. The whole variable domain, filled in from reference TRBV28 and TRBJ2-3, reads DVKVTQSSRYLVKRTGEKVFLECVQDMDHENMFWYRQDPGLGLRLIYFSYDVKMKEKGDIPEGYSVSREKKERFSLILESASTNQTSMYLCASSSGTSDTQYFGPGTRLTVL.

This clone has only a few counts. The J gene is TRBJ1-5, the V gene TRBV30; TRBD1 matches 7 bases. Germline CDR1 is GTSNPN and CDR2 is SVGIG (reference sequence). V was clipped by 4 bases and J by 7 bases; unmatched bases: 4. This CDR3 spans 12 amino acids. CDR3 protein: CAWKGADQPQHF. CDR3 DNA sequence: TGTGCCTGGAAGGGGGCAGACCAGCCCCAGCATTTT.

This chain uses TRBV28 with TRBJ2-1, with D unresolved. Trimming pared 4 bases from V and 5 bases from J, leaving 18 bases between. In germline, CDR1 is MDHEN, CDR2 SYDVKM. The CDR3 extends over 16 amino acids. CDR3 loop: CASSSPTMPPHNEQFF. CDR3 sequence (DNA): TGTGCCAGCAGTTCCCCTACTATGCCCCCCCACAATGAGCAGTTCTTC.

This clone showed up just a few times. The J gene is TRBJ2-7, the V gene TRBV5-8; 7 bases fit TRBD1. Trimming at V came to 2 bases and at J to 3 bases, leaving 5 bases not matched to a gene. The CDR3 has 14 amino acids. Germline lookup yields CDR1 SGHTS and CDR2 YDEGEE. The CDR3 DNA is TGTGCCAGCAGCTTAAGACAGGGTGGCTACGAGCAGTACTTC. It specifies CASSLRQGGYEQYF.

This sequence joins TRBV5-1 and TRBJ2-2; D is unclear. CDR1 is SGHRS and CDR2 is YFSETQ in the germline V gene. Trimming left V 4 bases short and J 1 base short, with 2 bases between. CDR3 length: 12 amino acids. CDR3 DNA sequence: TGCGCCAGCAGCCGGAACACCGGGGAGCTGTTTTTT. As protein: CASSRNTGELFF.

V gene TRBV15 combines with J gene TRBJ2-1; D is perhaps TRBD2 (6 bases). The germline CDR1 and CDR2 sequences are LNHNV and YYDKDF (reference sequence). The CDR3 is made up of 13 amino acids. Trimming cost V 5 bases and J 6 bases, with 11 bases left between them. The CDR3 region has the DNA TGTGCCACCAGCGGGAGGTGGGGCAATGAGCAGTTCTTC. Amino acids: CATSGRWGNEQFF. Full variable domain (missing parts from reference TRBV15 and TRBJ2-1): DAMVIQNPRYQVTQFGKPVTLSCSQTLNHNVMYWYQQKSSQAPKLLFHYYDKDFNNEADTPDNFQSRRPNTSFCFLDIRSPGLGDTAMYLCATSGRWGNEQFFGPGTRLTVL.

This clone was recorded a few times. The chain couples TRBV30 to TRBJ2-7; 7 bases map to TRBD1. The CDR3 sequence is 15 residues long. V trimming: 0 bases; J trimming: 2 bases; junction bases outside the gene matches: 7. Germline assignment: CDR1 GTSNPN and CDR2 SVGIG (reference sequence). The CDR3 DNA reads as TGTGCCTGGAGTGTAGGGGGCGCGACCCCCTACGAGCAGTACTTC. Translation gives CAWSVGGATPYEQYF.

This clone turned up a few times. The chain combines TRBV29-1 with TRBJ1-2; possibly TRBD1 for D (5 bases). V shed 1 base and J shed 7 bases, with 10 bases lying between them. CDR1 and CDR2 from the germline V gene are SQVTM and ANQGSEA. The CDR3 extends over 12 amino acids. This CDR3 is CSVEGGKGGYTF. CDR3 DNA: TGCAGCGTTGAAGGGGGCAAGGGTGGCTACACCTTC.

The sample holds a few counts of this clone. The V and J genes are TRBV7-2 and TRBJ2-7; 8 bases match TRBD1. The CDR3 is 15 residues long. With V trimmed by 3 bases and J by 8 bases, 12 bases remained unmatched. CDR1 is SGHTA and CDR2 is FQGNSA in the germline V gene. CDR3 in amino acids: CASSLRTSRQGQQYF. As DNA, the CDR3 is TGTGCCAGCAGCTTGAGAACTTCCAGACAGGGGCAGCAGTACTTC.